This passage covers 21 T cell receptor beta chains from one sample sequenced in a study. Cells sorted as Tregs were CD4+, CD25+ and CD127-/low. Each CDR3 protein gets one entry after TCRdb re-called the 5' RACE reads with MiXCR. The data contain about 42,000 distinct CDR3 sequences, 22% of them singletons. Sequencing used Tregs sorted from blood. These receptors were obtained from a female donor with breast cancer.

The gene calls are TRBV5-4 and TRBJ2-7, with D perhaps TRBD1 or TRBD2 (5 bases each). The CDR3 sequence is 14 residues long. Germline lookup yields CDR1 SGHNT and CDR2 YYREEE (reference sequence). V dropped 3 bases and J dropped 3 bases, with 13 bases sitting between them. The CDR3: CASSSRDEFYEQYF. The CDR3 DNA sequence: TGTGCCAGCAGCTCTCGGGACGAGTTCTACGAGCAGTACTTC.

This clonotype turned up a few times. This chain uses TRBV28 with TRBJ2-5; no reliable D call. The CDR3 extends over 12 amino acids. Germline CDR1 and CDR2: MDHEN and SYDVKM. Between the trimmed V and J ends, which lost 6 bases and 0 bases, there was a span of 5 bases. The CDR3: CASSNYQETQYF. CDR3 bases: TGTGCCAGCAGCAATTACCAAGAGACCCAGTACTTC. The whole variable domain, remainder taken from reference TRBV28 and TRBJ2-5, is DVKVTQSSRYLVKRTGEKVFLECVQDMDHENMFWYRQDPGLGLRLIYFSYDVKMKEKGDIPEGYSVSREKKERFSLILESASTNQTSMYLCASSNYQETQYFGPGTRLLVL.

This clonotype was recorded a few times. This chain joins TRBV7-9 and TRBJ2-7; no reliable D call. The CDR3 length is 12 residues. Germline V gene sequence: CDR1 SEHNR, CDR2 FQNEAQ (reference sequence). V was clipped by 6 bases and J by 2 bases, with 8 bases between them. The CDR3 DNA reads as TGTGCCAGCAGTAGCTATACCTACGAGCAGTACTTC. Its protein is CASSSYTYEQYF.

This chain uses TRBV7-9 with TRBJ2-2, with no clear D. V was cut by 3 bases and J by 0 bases, with 8 bases left in between. This CDR3 has 15 residues. CDR1 and CDR2 (germline): SEHNR, FQNEAQ (reference sequence). CDR3 coding DNA: TGTGCCAGCAGCTTCGGGTCGGCGAACACCGGGGAGCTGTTTTTT. Its protein product is CASSFGSANTGELFF.

This clonotype occurred a few times. The chain is built from TRBV12-3 or TRBV12-4 and TRBJ2-3; D is undetermined. V shed 6 bases and J shed 7 bases, with 11 bases lying between them. CDR3 size: 12 residues. The CDR3 nucleotides read TGTGCCAGCAGGCTTGGCGCGCATACGCAGTATTTT. Amino acid sequence: CASRLGAHTQYF.

This clonotype is labeled medium-sized. V is TRBV9 and J is TRBJ1-2; D is uncertain. The V gene's germline CDR1 is SGDLS and CDR2 YYNGEE. The CDR3 spans 15 residues. Deletions cut 5 bases from V and 0 bases from J, with 14 bases between. In nucleotides, the CDR3 is TGTGCCAGCAGTACTCGGGAGGCAGCTAACTATGGCTACACCTTC. Translation gives CASSTREAANYGYTF.

This clonotype occurred many times. The chain uses TRBV5-1 and TRBJ2-1, with 11 nucleotides matching TRBD1. The CDR3 covers 16 residues. V shed 0 bases and J 9 bases; nucleotides not matched to a gene: 8. Per germline, CDR1 SGHRS and CDR2 YFSETQ. In nucleotides, the CDR3 is TGCGCCAGCAGCTTGGACGGGACAGGGGGACGAGGTGAGCAGTTCTTC. The encoded protein is CASSLDGTGGRGEQFF.

This clonotype has at least ten counts. The V and J genes are TRBV12-3 or TRBV12-4 and TRBJ2-2; D is unresolved. The CDR3 is made up of 13 amino acids. The V end lost 6 bases, the J end lost 9 bases, and 14 bases lay between the germline ends. The CDR3 is CASSLSLTWELFF. CDR3 sequence (DNA): TGTGCCAGCAGCTTATCTCTTACCTGGGAGCTGTTTTTT.

The table lists this clonotype with many counts. The V and J genes are TRBV7-9 and TRBJ2-3; D unclear. V was pared by 5 bases and J by 6 bases, with 9 bases between. There are 12 residues in the CDR3. Per the germline V gene, CDR1 is SEHNR and CDR2 is FQNEAQ (reference sequence). The CDR3 is CASSPSLDTQYF. CDR3 bases: TGTGCCAGCAGCCCTTCCTTGGATACGCAGTATTTT. The full variable domain, completed using reference TRBV7-9 and TRBJ2-3, is DTGVSQNPRHKITKRGQNVTFRCDPISEHNRLYWYRQTLGQGPEFLTYFQNEAQLEKSRLLSDRFSAERPKGSFSTLEIQRTEQGDSAMYLCASSPSLDTQYFGPGTRLTVL.

This clonotype was picked up a small number of times. The chain has TRBV30 and TRBJ2-6, with no clear D. Trimming cost V 1 base and J 2 bases, with 6 bases left between them. This CDR3 is built from 14 residues. The germline V gene has CDR1 GTSNPN and CDR2 SVGIG (reference sequence). CDR3 nucleotides: TGTGCCTGGAGTGGGGGTGCTGGGGCCAACGTCCTGACTTTC. This encodes CAWSGGAGANVLTF.

This clonotype was recorded only once. The chain joins TRBV6-5 to TRBJ2-3; D is perhaps TRBD2 (5 bases). CDR1 and CDR2 (germline): MNHEY, SVGAGI. V was shortened by 6 bases and J by 6 bases, with 10 bases between the two germline ends. CDR3 length: 12 amino acids. For the CDR3, the DNA is TGTGCCAGCAGCCCGTCGGGGGATACGCAGTATTTT. Protein product: CASSPSGDTQYF.

As for this clonotype: A read error may explain this, as a much larger clone is one base away. This rearrangement joins TRBV4-1 to TRBJ2-1; 13 nucleotides match TRBD2. Germline-derived CDR1 and CDR2 are MGHRA and YSYEKL. The CDR3 is 15 amino acids. The CDR3: CAGSPTSGRVNEQFF. The CDR3 region has the DNA TGCGCCGGCAGCCCAACTAGCGGGAGGGTTAATGAGCAGTTCTTC.

The chain employs TRBV5-1 and TRBJ2-1; perhaps TRBD1 as D (6 bases). This CDR3 spans 12 amino acids. Germline V CDR1 and CDR2: SGHRS, YFSETQ. V shed 5 bases and J shed 9 bases, with 12 bases lying between them. As DNA, the CDR3 is TGCGCCAGCAGTTGGGAAGGGGGTGAGCAGTTCTTC. As protein: CASSWEGGEQFF. Combining the CDR3 with reference TRBV5-1 and TRBJ2-1 gives the whole variable domain KAGVTQTPRYLIKTRGQQVTLSCSPISGHRSVSWYQQTPGQGLQFLFEYFSETQRNKGNFPGRFSGRQFSNSRSEMNVSTLELGDSALYLCASSWEGGEQFFGPGTRLTVL.

Comments on this clonotype: A much larger clonotype is one base distant, so this may be a read error. This chain links TRBV9 with TRBJ2-7; 9 nucleotides match TRBD1. V lost 0 bases, J lost 4 bases, and 2 bases stayed unmatched. This CDR3 comprises 14 residues. Germline lookup yields CDR1 SGDLS and CDR2 YYNGEE. CDR3 nucleotides: TGTGCCAGCAGCGTAGCGGGACAGGGTTACGAGCAGTACGTC. Protein: CASSVAGQGYEQYV.

This clonotype came up a few times. This chain links TRBV29-1 with TRBJ2-2; D might be TRBD1 (7 bases). Germline assignment: CDR1 SQVTM and CDR2 ANQGSEA. V lost 0 bases and J 16 bases, leaving 15 bases between the germline ends. The CDR3 has 12 residues. CDR3: CSVEDRQGGAFF. The CDR3 nucleotides read TGCAGCGTTGAAGATCGGCAGGGGGGCGCGTTTTTT.

This clonotype was counted many times. J is TRBJ2-2 and V is TRBV7-6; D may be TRBD1 (6 bases). V shed 6 bases and J shed 6 bases, with 11 bases lying between them. The CDR3 has 13 amino acids. Germline assignment: CDR1 SGHVS and CDR2 FNYEAQ. The CDR3 DNA reads as TGTGCCAGCAGAGGGACAAACTCCGGGGAGCTGTTTTTT. This translates into CASRGTNSGELFF.

The chain recombines TRBV7-3 with TRBJ2-1; tentative D call: TRBD1 (5 bases). This CDR3 has 15 residues. V gave up 5 bases and J gave up 5 bases, with 16 bases separating them. Germline lookup yields CDR1 SGHTA and CDR2 FQGTGA. Here the CDR3 reads CASSPVAGKNNEQFF. CDR3 DNA: TGTGCCAGCAGCCCCGTGGCAGGGAAAAACAATGAGCAGTTCTTC.

This rearrangement joins TRBV7-9 to TRBJ2-1, with 10 nucleotides matching TRBD2. Germline CDR1 SEHNR, CDR2 FQNEAQ (reference sequence). This CDR3 contains 15 residues. The junction had 9 bases not matched to a gene; V was cut back by 7 bases and J by 6 bases. In DNA, the CDR3 is TGTGCCAGCAAACACCCCAGCGGGAGGGGCAATGAGCAGTTCTTC. Translated, it gives CASKHPSGRGNEQFF.

As concerns this clonotype: This may come from a read error, since a much larger clone is one base off. This chain connects TRBV5-1 to TRBJ1-1, with D possibly matching TRBD1 (5 bases). V lost 0 bases and J lost 2, with 11 bases in between. Germline-derived CDR1 and CDR2 are SGHRS and YFSETQ. The CDR3 loop spans 15 amino acids. CDR3 DNA: TGCGCCAGCAGCTTGGATTGGGGCCCCAACACTGAAGCTTTCTTT. It yields the protein CASSLDWGPNTEAFF.

The chain uses TRBV30 and TRBJ1-1; possibly TRBD1 for D (5 bases). Looked up from germline, CDR1 is GTSNPN and CDR2 is SVGIG (reference sequence). The CDR3 has 12 amino acids. V dropped 2 bases and J dropped 14 bases, with 18 bases sitting between them. CDR3 protein: CAWSTGDNEQFF. For the CDR3, the DNA is TGTGCCTGGAGTACAGGAGACAATGAGCAGTTCTTT.

The V call is TRBV20-1, the J call TRBJ1-4; no clear D. V lost 5 bases and J lost 1, with 2 bases in between. CDR1 and CDR2 (germline): DFQATT, SNEGSKA (reference sequence). The CDR3 sequence is 11 residues long. As DNA, the CDR3 is TGCAGTGCTCGAACTAATGAAAAACTGTTTTTT. Protein sequence: CSARTNEKLFF.